This T cell receptor beta chain was sequenced for a study of shared clonotypes between healthy human individuals. Study-level information: Plates per donor: three CD4 naive, three CD4 memory, two CD8 naive, one CD8 memory.

The method was immunoSEQ multiplex PCR; TCRdb's version includes in-frame clones alone and lacks a portion of them. The table records some 2 million clones, approximately 95% of them present only once. Study observations and caveats: Generally, estimated richness proved larger in naive subsets than it did in memory subsets.

Germline V gene sequence: CDR1 LGHNA, CDR2 YNFKEQ. This CDR3 is 15 amino acids long. Trimming took 4 bases from V and 0 from J, leaving 7 bases between them. Points on this clone: Its target is not known.

The sample consisted of naive CD4+ T cells sorted from blood. Subset indicated: CD45RA+ positively selected. The V call is TRBV4-2, the J call TRBJ2-6; D unresolved. This clonotype was sampled from a man aged 18 to 30 in good health. The CDR3 DNA sequence: TGTGCCAGCAGCCTGATCGGCTCTGGGGCCAACGTCCTGACTTTC. It translates to CASSLIGSGANVLTF.